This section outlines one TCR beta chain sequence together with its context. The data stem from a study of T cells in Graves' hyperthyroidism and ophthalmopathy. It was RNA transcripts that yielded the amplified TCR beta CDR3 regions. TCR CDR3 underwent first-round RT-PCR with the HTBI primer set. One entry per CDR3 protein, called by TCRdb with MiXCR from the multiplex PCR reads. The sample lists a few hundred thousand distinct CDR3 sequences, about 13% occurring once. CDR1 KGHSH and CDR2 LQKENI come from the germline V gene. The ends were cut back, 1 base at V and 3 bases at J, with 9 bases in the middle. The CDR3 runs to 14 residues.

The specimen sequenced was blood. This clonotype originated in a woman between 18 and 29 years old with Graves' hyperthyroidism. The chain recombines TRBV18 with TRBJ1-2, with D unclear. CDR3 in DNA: TGTGCCAGCTCACCACGGCGGGATTACTATGGCTACACCTTC. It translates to CASSPRRDYYGYTF.